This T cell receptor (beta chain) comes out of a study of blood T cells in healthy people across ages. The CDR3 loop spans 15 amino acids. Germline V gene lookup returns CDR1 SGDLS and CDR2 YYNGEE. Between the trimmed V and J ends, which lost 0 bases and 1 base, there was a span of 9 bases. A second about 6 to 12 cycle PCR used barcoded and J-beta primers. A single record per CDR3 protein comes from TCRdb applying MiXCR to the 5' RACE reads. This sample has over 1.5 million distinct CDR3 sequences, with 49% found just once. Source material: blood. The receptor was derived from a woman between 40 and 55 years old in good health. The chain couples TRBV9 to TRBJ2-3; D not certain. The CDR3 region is CASSVGGTRTDTQYF. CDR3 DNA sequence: TGTGCCAGCAGCGTAGGCGGAACCCGCACAGATACGCAGTATTTT.